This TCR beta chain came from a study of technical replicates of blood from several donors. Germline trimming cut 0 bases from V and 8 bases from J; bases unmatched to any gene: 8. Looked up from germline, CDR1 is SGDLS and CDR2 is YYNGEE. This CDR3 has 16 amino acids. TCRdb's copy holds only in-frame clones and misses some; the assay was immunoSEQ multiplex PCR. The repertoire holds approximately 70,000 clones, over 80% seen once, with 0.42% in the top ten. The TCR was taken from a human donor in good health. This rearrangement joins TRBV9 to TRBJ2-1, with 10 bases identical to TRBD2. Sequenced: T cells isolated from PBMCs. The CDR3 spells CASSVVGLAGVDEQFF. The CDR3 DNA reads TGTGCCAGCAGCGTAGTGGGGCTAGCGGGAGTCGATGAGCAGTTCTTC.